This T cell receptor (beta chain) was recorded in a study of shared clonotypes between healthy human individuals. At the level of the study: Three CD4 naive, three CD4 memory, two CD8 naive and one CD8 memory plate were used per donor.

Germline lookup yields CDR1 MDHEN and CDR2 SYDVKM. CDR3 length equals 16 residues. V shed 6 bases and J 0 bases; nucleotides not matched to a gene: 5. Positive CCR7 selection of CD45RO-negative cells yielded the naive CD8 cells, and terminally differentiated effector memory CD45RA+ cells were excluded. The healthy adult donors were HIV-negative and reported no recent acute infections or vaccinations. This clone showed up just once. Source study methods: Without quality scores, immunoSEQ junctional reads could not be filtered like full-length reads. The table came from immunoSEQ multiplex PCR; TCRdb's copy has only in-frame clones and leaves some out. D and trimming were read from the DNA, whereas the V and J calls and clone size are those reported in that table. The sample yields about 2.1 million clones, 93% seen once.

What was sequenced was naive CD8+ T cells from PBMCs. This clonotype was obtained from a man younger than 35 in good health. Some clones in this sample may be carry-over from other donors' samples. V gene TRBV28 combines with J gene TRBJ1-6, with TRBD1 matching over 7 bases. The CDR3 sequence: CASSHGTVSYNSPLHF. The CDR3 DNA sequence: TGTGCCAGCAGCCACGGGACAGTCTCCTATAATTCACCCCTCCACTTT.